This T cell receptor beta chain came from a study of OX40 agonist ivuxolimab in advanced cancers. Study-wide background: Dosing consisted of intravenous ivuxolimab at 0.01 to 10 mg/kg every 2 weeks. Those enrolled were approximately 87% male, with a mean age of about 60 years and ages from about 20 to 90.

The V gene lost 4 bases and the J gene lost 1 base, with 11 bases spanning the gap. The CDR3 loop spans 15 amino acids. Germline V CDR1 and CDR2: SGHRS, YFSETQ. Assay used: immunoSEQ multiplex PCR; TCRdb lists only in-frame clones, some missing. The sample contains about 95,000 clones, roughly 91% of which appear only once. The chain recombines TRBV5-1 with TRBJ2-2, with no clear D. The material was CD4+ or CD8+ T cells sorted from blood, obtained in a trial of the OX40 agonist ivuxolimab. This receptor was identified in an adult with an advanced solid tumor such as melanoma, head and neck, liver or kidney cancer. The DNA of the CDR3 is TGCGCCAGCAGCCTATCTCCCATGAACACCGGGGAGCTGTTTTTT. It codes for CASSLSPMNTGELFF.